These 5 T cell receptor beta chains were sequenced from one sample in a study of T-cell reconstitution after alpha-beta-depleted transplantation in children. TCRbeta library construction was performed incorporating unique molecular identifiers. Via MiXCR, TCRdb re-called the PCR reads, giving one row per CDR3 protein. The sample consists of hundreds of thousands of distinct CDR3 sequences, roughly 13% of them appearing once. This material consisted of PBMCs, mostly from graft donor cells, taken 360 days after TCRalphabeta/CD19-depleted stem cell transplant. The receptors stem from a male patient younger than 18 who had a stem cell transplant for acute myeloid leukemia, so the T cells may come from the graft donor.

This clonotype appeared many times. This chain joins TRBV7-2 and TRBJ2-7; D could derive from TRBD1 or TRBD2 (7 bases each). CDR1 and CDR2 (germline): SGHTA, FQGNSA. Trimming stripped 1 base from V and 1 base from J, with 11 bases between. The CDR3 runs 15 residues. In nucleotides, the CDR3 is TGTGCCAGCAGCTTAGACAGGGGAGGGTCCTACGAGCAGTACTTC. Translation: CASSLDRGGSYEQYF.

V usage is TRBV18 and J usage is TRBJ1-1; D call uncertain. V gave up 2 bases and J gave up 1 base, with 5 bases separating them. Germline V gene lookup returns CDR1 KGHSH and CDR2 LQKENI. This CDR3 has 13 residues. CDR3 nucleotide sequence: TGTGCCAGCTCACCAATCTCGAACACTGAAGCTTTCTTT. Protein sequence: CASSPISNTEAFF.

This chain links TRBV6-2 or TRBV6-3 with TRBJ2-7; D ambiguous. The CDR3 is made up of 11 amino acids. V was pared by 2 bases and J by 5 bases, with 4 bases between. Looked up from germline, CDR1 is MNHEY and CDR2 is SVGEGT. CDR3 amino acids: CASSYQDEQYF. Here the CDR3 DNA reads TGTGCCAGCAGTTACCAGGACGAGCAGTACTTC.

This clonotype has ten or more counts. The chain employs TRBV29-1 and TRBJ2-7; no firm D call. In germline, CDR1 is SQVTM, CDR2 ANQGSEA. V lost 6 bases and J lost 7, with 10 bases in between. This CDR3 has 10 residues. CDR3 region: CSVGAGEQYF. CDR3 sequence (DNA): TGCAGCGTCGGAGCCGGGGAGCAGTACTTC.

V gene TRBV7-3 combines with J gene TRBJ2-1, with TRBD2 identical over 8 bases. Germline assignment: CDR1 SGHTA and CDR2 FQGTGA. After removal of 1 base from V and 2 bases from J, the junction contained 7 bases not matched to a gene. The CDR3 loop spans 17 amino acids. The CDR3 sequence is CASSLIGLADTYNEQFF. In DNA form, the CDR3 reads TGTGCCAGCAGCTTAATTGGACTAGCCGATACCTACAATGAGCAGTTCTTC. The whole variable domain, filled in from reference TRBV7-3 and TRBJ2-1, reads GAGVSQTPSNKVTEKGKYVELRCDPISGHTALYWYRQSLGQGPEFLIYFQGTGAADDSGLPNDRFFAVRPEGSVSTLKIQRTERGDSAVYLCASSLIGLADTYNEQFFGPGTRLTVL.